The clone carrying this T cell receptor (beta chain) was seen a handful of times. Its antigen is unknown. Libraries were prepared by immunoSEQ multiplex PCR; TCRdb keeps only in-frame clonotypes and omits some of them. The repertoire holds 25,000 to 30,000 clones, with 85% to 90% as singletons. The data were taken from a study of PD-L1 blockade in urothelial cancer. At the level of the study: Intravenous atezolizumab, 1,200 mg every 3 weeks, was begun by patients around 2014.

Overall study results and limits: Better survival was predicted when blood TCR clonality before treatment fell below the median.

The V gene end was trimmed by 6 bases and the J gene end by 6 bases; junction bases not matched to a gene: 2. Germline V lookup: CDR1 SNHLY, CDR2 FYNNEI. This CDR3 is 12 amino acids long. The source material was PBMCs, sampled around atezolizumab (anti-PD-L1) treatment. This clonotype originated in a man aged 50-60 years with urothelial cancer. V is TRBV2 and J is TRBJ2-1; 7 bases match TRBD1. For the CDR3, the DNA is TGTGCCAGCAGGGGGGACAGCAATGAGCAGTTCTTC. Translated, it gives CASRGDSNEQFF.